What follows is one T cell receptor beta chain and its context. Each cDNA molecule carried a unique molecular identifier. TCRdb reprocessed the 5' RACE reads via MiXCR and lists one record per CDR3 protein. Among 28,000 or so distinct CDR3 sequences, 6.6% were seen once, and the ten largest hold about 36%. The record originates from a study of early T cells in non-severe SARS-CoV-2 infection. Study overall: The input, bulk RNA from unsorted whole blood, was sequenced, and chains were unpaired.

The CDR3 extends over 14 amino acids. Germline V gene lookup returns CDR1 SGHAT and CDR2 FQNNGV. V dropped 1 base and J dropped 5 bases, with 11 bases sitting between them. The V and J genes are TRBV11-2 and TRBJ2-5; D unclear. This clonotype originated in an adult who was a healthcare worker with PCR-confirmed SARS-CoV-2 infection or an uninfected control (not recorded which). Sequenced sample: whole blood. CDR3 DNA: TGTGCCAGCAGCTTAGGGGTCCACGGGGAGACCCAGTACTTC. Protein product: CASSLGVHGETQYF.